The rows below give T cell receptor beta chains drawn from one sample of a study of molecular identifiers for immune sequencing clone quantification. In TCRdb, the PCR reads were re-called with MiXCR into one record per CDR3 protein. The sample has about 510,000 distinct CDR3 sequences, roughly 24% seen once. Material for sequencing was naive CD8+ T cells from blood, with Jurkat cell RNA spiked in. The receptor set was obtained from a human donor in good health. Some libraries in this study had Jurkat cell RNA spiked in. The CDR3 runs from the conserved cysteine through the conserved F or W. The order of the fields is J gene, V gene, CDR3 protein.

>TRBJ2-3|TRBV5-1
CASSAVAGGTDTQYF
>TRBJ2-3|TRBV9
CASSVGTFTTDTQYF
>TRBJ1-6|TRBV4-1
CASSQRQSSYNSPLHF
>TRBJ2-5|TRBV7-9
CASSSFGQEETQYF
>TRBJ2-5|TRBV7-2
CASSSRQAVQETQYF
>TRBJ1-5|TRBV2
CASRDSPAGSDQPQHF
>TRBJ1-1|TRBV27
CASSFSGSTEAFF
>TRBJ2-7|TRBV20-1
CSARDDRYSYEQYF
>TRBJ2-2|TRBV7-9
CASSLAPLGGATGELFF
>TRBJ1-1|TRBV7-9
CASSLFGDTEAFF
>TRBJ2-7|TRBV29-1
CSVEGAGQGAYEQYF
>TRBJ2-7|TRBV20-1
CSARLAREYEQYF
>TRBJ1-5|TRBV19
CASRSPGPDPSNQPQHF
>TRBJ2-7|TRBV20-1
CSARTSENYEQYF
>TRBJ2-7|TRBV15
CATSRDRQGAHEQYF
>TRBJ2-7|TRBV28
CASSSGLTGAGEQYF
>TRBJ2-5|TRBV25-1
CASSEYLGSQETQYF
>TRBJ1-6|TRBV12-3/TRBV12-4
CATEPEGENNSPLHF
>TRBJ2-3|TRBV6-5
CASSSGLAGSTDTQYF
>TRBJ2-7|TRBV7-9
CASSLWSGGLNEQYF
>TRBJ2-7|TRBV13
CASSWGAGTGAYEQYF
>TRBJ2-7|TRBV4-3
CASSQDASRTGIAYEQYF